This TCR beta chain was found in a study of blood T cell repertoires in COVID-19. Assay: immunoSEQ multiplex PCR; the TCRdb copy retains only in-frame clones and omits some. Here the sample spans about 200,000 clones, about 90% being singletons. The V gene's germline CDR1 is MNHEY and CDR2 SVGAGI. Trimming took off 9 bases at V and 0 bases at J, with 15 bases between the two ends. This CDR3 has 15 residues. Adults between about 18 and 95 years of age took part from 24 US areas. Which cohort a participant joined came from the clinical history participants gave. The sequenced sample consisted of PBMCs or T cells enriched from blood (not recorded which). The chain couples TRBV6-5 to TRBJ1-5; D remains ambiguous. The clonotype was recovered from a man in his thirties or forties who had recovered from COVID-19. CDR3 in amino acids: CASTETPYSNQPQHF. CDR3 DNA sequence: TGTGCCAGTACTGAGACACCTTATAGCAATCAGCCCCAGCATTTT.